Listed here are 15 T cell receptor beta chains from one sample, sequenced in a study of shared clonotypes between healthy human individuals. Generated by immunoSEQ multiplex PCR, the TCRdb table keeps only in-frame clones and is missing some. Of about 460,000 clones listed, 60% to 80% are singletons. Material: PBMCs. The receptor set was obtained from a woman aged 40 to 50 in good health. Some clones in this sample may be carry-over from other donors' samples.

The rearrangement joins TRBV29-1 to TRBJ2-1; 7 bases line up with TRBD2. Germline-derived CDR1 and CDR2 are SQVTM and ANQGSEA. Trimming took 7 bases from V and 7 from J; bases not matched to a gene: 13. CDR3 length: 14 residues. The CDR3: CSASTGGALNEQFF. The CDR3, as DNA: TGCAGCGCATCTACGGGAGGTGCTTTAAATGAGCAGTTCTTC.

V is TRBV4-3 and J is TRBJ1-3; D is perhaps TRBD1 (5 bases). Germline V gene sequence: CDR1 LGHNA, CDR2 YSLEER. The CDR3 sequence is 18 residues long. V was trimmed by 1 base and J by 0 bases, leaving 16 bases between them. The DNA for the CDR3 is TGCGCCAGCAGCCAAGGGGGCCAGGTCCTCTTCTCTGGAAACACCATATATTTT. This translates into CASSQGGQVLFSGNTIYF.

The chain links TRBV11-3 to TRBJ1-1; D uncertain. The germline V gene encodes CDR1 SGHNT and CDR2 YENEEA. V lost 2 bases, J lost 2 bases, and 9 bases lay in between. The length of the CDR3 is 14 residues. CDR3 nucleotides: TGTGCCAGCAGCTTATATAGAGTAAACACTGAAGCTTTCTTT. Protein sequence: CASSLYRVNTEAFF. Based on the CDR3 plus reference TRBV11-3 and TRBJ1-1, the full variable domain is EAGVVQSPRYKIIEKKQPVAFWCNPISGHNTLYWYLQNLGQGPELLIRYENEEAVDDSQLPKDRFSAERLKGVDSTLKIQPAELGDSAVYLCASSLYRVNTEAFFGQGTRLTVV.

The chain couples TRBV7-3 to TRBJ2-6; TRBD1 might be the D (5 bases). The CDR3 covers 17 residues. With 5 bases removed from V and 0 bases from J, the gap between germline ends came to 14 bases. Looked up from germline, CDR1 is SGHTA and CDR2 is FQGTGA. The DNA for the CDR3 is TGTGCCAGCAGCCCGCGACAGACTTTCTCTGGGGCCAACGTCCTGACTTTC. Its translation: CASSPRQTFSGANVLTF. Filled out from reference TRBV7-3 and TRBJ2-6, the complete variable domain reads GAGVSQTPSNKVTEKGKYVELRCDPISGHTALYWYRQSLGQGPEFLIYFQGTGAADDSGLPNDRFFAVRPEGSVSTLKIQRTERGDSAVYLCASSPRQTFSGANVLTFGAGSRLTVL.

The V gene is TRBV30, the J gene TRBJ2-5; 9 bases are a match to TRBD2. V lost 6 bases, J lost 1 base, and 6 bases stayed unmatched. The CDR3 loop spans 14 amino acids. In germline, CDR1 is GTSNPN, CDR2 SVGIG (reference sequence). The CDR3 reads CACRSSGSQETQYF. The CDR3, as DNA: TGTGCCTGTAGGAGTAGCGGGAGCCAAGAGACCCAGTACTTC. Full variable domain (remainder filled in from reference TRBV30 and TRBJ2-5): SQTIHQWPATLVQPVGSPLSLECTVEGTSNPNLYWYRQAAGRGLQLLFYSVGIGQISSEVPQNLSASRPQDRQFILSSKKLLLSDSGFYLCACRSSGSQETQYFGPGTRLLVL.

The CDR3 DNA sequence: TGTGCCAGCAGCACGGACAGGGCCTATGGCTACACCTTC. Its protein product is CASSTDRAYGYTF. The chain uses TRBV11-2 and TRBJ1-2; 8 nucleotides align to TRBD1. V was clipped by 5 bases and J by 4 bases; unmatched bases: 3. The CDR3 extends over 13 amino acids. Germline assignment: CDR1 SGHAT and CDR2 FQNNGV.

V and J are TRBV7-2 and TRBJ2-5, with a weak D call TRBD2 (6 bases). V lost 1 base to trimming and J lost 4 bases, with 19 bases between them. Germline V CDR1 and CDR2: SGHTA, FQGNSA. The CDR3 contains 17 residues. Written as DNA, the CDR3 is TGTGCCAGCAGCTTAGGGAGGGAGGTGACGGTAGGAGAGACCCAGTACTTC. It encodes CASSLGREVTVGETQYF.

The CDR3 loop reads CASSPRGAGVSGANVLTF. The CDR3 coding sequence is TGTGCCAGCAGTCCCCGTGGAGCGGGAGTCTCTGGGGCCAACGTCCTGACTTTC. This chain links TRBV27 with TRBJ2-6; 8 nucleotides align to TRBD2. Trimming at V came to 5 bases and at J to 0 bases, leaving 9 bases not matched to a gene. The V gene's germline CDR1 is MNHEY and CDR2 SMNVEV (reference sequence). The CDR3 is 18 residues long. The variable domain in full, completed from reference TRBV27 and TRBJ2-6, reads EAQVTQNPRYLITVTGKKLTVTCSQNMNHEYMSWYRQDPGLGLRQIYYSMNVEVTDKGDVPEGYKVSRKEKRNFPLILESPSPNQTSLYFCASSPRGAGVSGANVLTFGAGSRLTVL.

The V gene is TRBV4-3, the J gene TRBJ2-3, with TRBD1 identical over 7 bases. Germline loops: CDR1 LGHNA, CDR2 YSLEER. The CDR3 runs to 14 residues. V shed 6 bases and J 2 bases; nucleotides not matched to a gene: 5. CDR3 region: CASSRQGPTDTQYF. The CDR3 nucleotides read TGCGCCAGCAGTCGACAGGGTCCCACAGATACGCAGTATTTT.

The chain uses TRBV28 and TRBJ2-7, with D unresolved. Germline loops: CDR1 MDHEN, CDR2 SYDVKM. V lost 4 bases and J 2 bases, leaving 6 bases between the germline ends. This CDR3 has 12 residues. The DNA for the CDR3 is TGTGCCAGCAGTTCCCTCACCTACGAGCAGTACTTC. This codes for CASSSLTYEQYF.

The rearrangement uses TRBV28 and TRBJ2-7; D may be TRBD1 (6 bases). Trimming removed 7 bases from V and 7 bases from J, with 17 bases in between. The CDR3 is made up of 13 amino acids. The germline V gene has CDR1 MDHEN and CDR2 SYDVKM. CDR3 coding DNA: TGTGCCAGCACCCAATCAGGGGAGAGGGAGCAGTACTTC. It codes for CASTQSGEREQYF.

This clone has a single count. The chain recombines TRBV7-6 with TRBJ2-5; D remains unclear. Germline CDR1 SGHVS, CDR2 FNYEAQ. CDR3 size: 17 residues. V was cut by 6 bases and J by 3 bases, with 23 bases left in between. The CDR3: CASSPSGPSRPEETQYF. The DNA for the CDR3 is TGTGCCAGCAGTCCCTCCGGGCCCTCGCGCCCGGAAGAGACCCAGTACTTC. The variable domain in full, completed from reference TRBV7-6 and TRBJ2-5, reads GAGVSQSPRYKVTKRGQDVALRCDPISGHVSLYWYRQALGQGPEFLTYFNYEAQQDKSGLPNDRFSAERPEGSISTLTIQRTEQRDSAMYRCASSPSGPSRPEETQYFGPGTRLLVL.

The gene calls are TRBV28 and TRBJ2-7; no clear D gene. The CDR3 loop spans 12 amino acids. V lost 4 bases and J lost 6, with 10 bases in between. The germline V gene encodes CDR1 MDHEN and CDR2 SYDVKM. The CDR3 protein is CASSSRPGEQYF. Here the CDR3 DNA reads TGTGCCAGCAGTTCCCGACCGGGCGAGCAGTACTTC.

This chain's CDR3 is CTSSQEKTTSNTEAFF. DNA of the CDR3: TGCACCAGCAGCCAAGAAAAAACGACGAGTAACACTGAAGCTTTCTTT. The rearrangement joins TRBV1 to TRBJ1-1. TRBV1 is an annotated pseudogene. The CDR3 sequence is 16 residues long.

This clone has more than one count but fewer than ten. The chain couples TRBV6-5 to TRBJ1-5; a weak D match, TRBD1 (5 bases). The length of the CDR3 is 15 residues. V lost 2 bases to trimming and J lost 2 bases, with 10 bases between them. Germline-derived CDR1 and CDR2 are MNHEY and SVGAGI. The chain's CDR3 is CASSYRDSGNQPQHF. The CDR3 bases are TGTGCCAGCAGTTACCGAGACAGCGGCAATCAGCCCCAGCATTTT.